Listed here are 17 T cell receptor beta chains from one sample, sequenced in a study of vaccination and CD4 T cells after COVID-19. These receptors' targets are unknown. With the Oncomine TCR Beta short-read assay, DNA from cultured CD4+ T cells was sequenced. MiXCR, applied by TCRdb to the PCR reads, yields one record per CDR3 protein. This sample has roughly 7,700 distinct CDR3 sequences, with approximately 55% found just once. Stated treatment: approximately 9-day PBMC culture with coronavirus spike peptide pools or control peptides (ViraFEST assay). The sequenced sample was CD4+ T cells from blood, cultured in vitro. These receptors were taken from a human donor who had recovered from COVID-19.

This sequence joins TRBV11-2 and TRBJ2-7; 8 bases align to TRBD1. This CDR3 is 15 amino acids long. Germline CDR1 reads SGHAT; CDR2 reads FQNNGV. The junction had 5 bases not matched to a gene; V was cut back by 2 bases and J by 2 bases. The CDR3 DNA sequence: TGTGCCAGCAGCTTATCTAGGGACAGGCCCTACGAGCAGTACTTC. Translated: CASSLSRDRPYEQYF.

CDR3 protein: CASHPGLAELAKNIQYF. DNA of the CDR3: TGTGCCAGTCACCCGGGACTAGCGGAGCTAGCCAAAAACATTCAGTACTTC. V is TRBV27 and J is TRBJ2-4, with TRBD2 identical over 11 bases. Germline V gives CDR1 MNHEY, CDR2 SMNVEV (reference sequence). The trim removed 9 bases at V and 0 bases at J, leaving 10 bases unmatched. The CDR3 has 17 amino acids.

This clonotype was picked up one time. This chain links TRBV10-3 with TRBJ2-1; TRBD2 aligns across 9 bases. Trimming at V came to 8 bases and at J to 3 bases, leaving 8 bases not matched to a gene. Germline V gene data show CDR1 as ENHRY and CDR2 as SYGVKD. CDR3 length: 15 residues. The chain's CDR3 is CAISQREENYNEQFF. The CDR3 region has the DNA TGTGCCATCTCTCAGCGGGAGGAAAACTACAATGAGCAGTTCTTC.

This sequence joins TRBV19 and TRBJ1-2; TRBD1 agrees at 9 bases. The CDR3 has 14 residues. V lost 6 bases to trimming and J lost 8 bases; unmatched junction nucleotides: 10. Germline loops: CDR1 LNHDA, CDR2 SQIVND (reference sequence). CDR3 nucleotides: TGTGCCAGTAGCCCCTATGACAGGGGGGTAGGCTACACCTTC. Amino acid sequence: CASSPYDRGVGYTF.

The chain couples TRBV7-2 to TRBJ1-1; D is ambiguous. Germline values: CDR1 SGHTA, CDR2 FQGNSA. This CDR3 is built from 12 residues. Trimming shortened V by 5 bases and J by 3 bases, and 7 bases separated the two germline ends. CDR3 nucleotides: TGTGCCAGCAGCCCGATTTACACTGAAGCTTTCTTT. Its translation: CASSPIYTEAFF.

V and J are TRBV25-1 and TRBJ2-1; D is tentatively TRBD1 or TRBD2 (5 bases each). The V gene's germline CDR1 is MGHDK and CDR2 SYGVNS. This CDR3 spans 11 amino acids. V was clipped by 7 bases and J by 16 bases, with 17 bases between them. The CDR3 is CASIRGSSIFF. The CDR3, as DNA: TGTGCCAGCATCCGGGGCTCCTCAATTTTCTTC.

This clonotype ranks as medium-sized. The chain uses TRBV19 and TRBJ2-3; TRBD2 matches at 8 bases. J was trimmed by 8 bases and V by 5 bases; bases with no gene match: 12. The CDR3 is 15 residues long. Germline CDR1 is LNHDA and CDR2 is SQIVND (reference sequence). CDR3 DNA sequence: TGTGCCAGTAGTTCCACCGGGACTAGTGGGGGTACGCAGTATTTT. It encodes CASSSTGTSGGTQYF.

DNA for the CDR3: TGTGCCAGCAGTGAACGGTGGGGCACAGATACGCAGTATTTT. Translation gives CASSERWGTDTQYF. This sequence joins TRBV25-1 and TRBJ2-3; D is uncertain. Germline lookup yields CDR1 MGHDK and CDR2 SYGVNS. CDR3 length equals 14 residues. The germline V and J ends were trimmed by 2 bases and 1 base, with 7 bases remaining between them.

In its sample, this clonotype was seen once. This chain links TRBV4-3 with TRBJ1-2; D remains unclear. Germline-derived CDR1 and CDR2 are LGHNA and YSLEER. This CDR3 is 13 amino acids long. The ends were cut back, 0 bases at V and 2 bases at J, with 4 bases in the middle. CDR3 amino acids: CASSQDHNYGYTF. The CDR3 nucleotides are TGCGCCAGCAGCCAAGATCACAACTATGGCTACACCTTC.

The J gene is TRBJ1-1, the V gene TRBV5-6, with D tentatively TRBD1 (5 bases). The CDR3 loop spans 17 amino acids. The germline V and J ends were trimmed by 2 bases and 1 base, with 18 bases remaining between them. Germline CDR1 and CDR2: SGHDT and YYEEEE. The CDR3 nucleotides read TGTGCCAGCAGCTTCTTTCAGGGAGAGGTGGCGAACACTGAAGCTTTCTTT. Its protein is CASSFFQGEVANTEAFF.

The chain employs TRBV12-3 or TRBV12-4 and TRBJ2-3; D not resolved. This CDR3 has 16 amino acids. V dropped 4 bases and J dropped 2 bases, with 16 bases sitting between them. The CDR3: CASSSETPRTTDTQYF. The CDR3 region has the DNA TGTGCCAGCAGTTCCGAGACCCCGCGGACCACAGATACGCAGTATTTT.

With respect to this clonotype: One end of the junction does not line up with germline, which may come from a read error. V usage is TRBV20-1 and J usage is TRBJ1-2, with D unresolved. The CDR3 is made up of 11 amino acids. Germline V gives CDR1 DFQATT, CDR2 SNEGSKA (reference sequence). CDR3 DNA sequence: TGCGGTGCTAGCCAGGACTATGGCTACACCTTC. Protein: CGASQDYGYTF.

V is TRBV20-1 and J is TRBJ1-6; 7 bases fit TRBD1. The germline CDR1 and CDR2 sequences are DFQATT and SNEGSKA (reference sequence). This CDR3 region has 15 residues. J gave up 7 bases and V 6 bases, and 12 bases lay outside the gene matches. CDR3 DNA sequence: TGCAGTGCAGGGGCGACAGGGCAGAGGAATTCACCCCTCCACTTT. Translation gives CSAGATGQRNSPLHF.

The genes are TRBV6-1 and TRBJ2-1; TRBD2 matches 8 bases. The CDR3 consists of 17 residues. V was pared by 2 bases and J by 0 bases, with 6 bases of the junction left unmatched. Germline values: CDR1 MNHNS, CDR2 SASEGT. CDR3: CASSERSGGSSYNEQFF. CDR3 nucleotide sequence: TGTGCCAGCAGTGAACGATCGGGAGGGAGCTCCTACAATGAGCAGTTCTTC.

The CDR3 coding sequence is TGTGCCAGCAGTTACCGCTCTTCCTTCTATGGCTACACCTTC. Its translation: CASSYRSSFYGYTF. This chain joins TRBV6-2 or TRBV6-3 and TRBJ1-2; D is uncertain. Trimming took 2 bases from V and 4 from J, leaving 11 bases between them. Germline V gives CDR1 MNHEY, CDR2 SVGEGT. This CDR3 is built from 14 residues.

This clonotype is termed medium-sized. This chain links TRBV11-2 with TRBJ1-2; TRBD1 matches at 9 bases. Trimming took 5 bases from V and 8 from J; bases not matched to a gene: 15. CDR3 length: 16 amino acids. Germline values: CDR1 SGHAT, CDR2 FQNNGV. The DNA of the CDR3 is TGTGCCAGCAGCGGATTGAGATCGGGACAGGGTCAAGGCTACACCTTC. Translated: CASSGLRSGQGQGYTF. The whole variable domain, remainder taken from reference TRBV11-2 and TRBJ1-2, is EAGVAQSPRYKIIEKRQSVAFWCNPISGHATLYWYQQILGQGPKLLIQFQNNGVVDDSQLPKDRFSAERLKGVDSTLKIQPAKLEDSAVYLCASSGLRSGQGQGYTFGSGTRLTVV.

The rearrangement uses TRBV7-2 and TRBJ2-4; D not resolved. The CDR3 sequence is 16 residues long. Germline V CDR1 and CDR2: SGHTA, FQGNSA. The V and J ends lost 1 base and 1 base respectively, with 11 bases between them. The CDR3 region is CASSLGMGMAKNIQYF. DNA of the CDR3: TGTGCCAGCAGCTTAGGTATGGGAATGGCCAAAAACATTCAGTACTTC.